The rows below give T cell receptor beta chains drawn from one sample of a study of neurological immune-mediated disorders. One entry per CDR3 protein, called by TCRdb with MiXCR from the 5' RACE reads. The sample carries tens of thousands of distinct CDR3 sequences, almost 3.5% recorded once. Material for sequencing was PBMCs. The receptors originated from a man aged 35-49 years with multiple sclerosis. Each CDR3 is given with its conserved first and last residue. Each record gives: clone size, V gene, D gene, J gene, CDR3 DNA, CDR3 protein. D genes are given only for firm matches. The size entry gives once, few, many, or a class for an expanded clone.

abundance: many
v_gene: TRBV29-1
d_gene: -
j_gene: TRBJ2-3
CDR3nt: TGCAGCGTTGATGAGGGGATAGATACGCAGTATTTT
CDR3aa: CSVDEGIDTQYF

abundance: many
v_gene: TRBV7-9
d_gene: -
j_gene: TRBJ2-7
CDR3nt: TGTGCCAGCAGCTTAGGTAGGACCTCCCCCTACGAGCAGTACTTC
CDR3aa: CASSLGRTSPYEQYF

abundance: many
v_gene: TRBV5-1
d_gene: -
j_gene: TRBJ2-2
CDR3nt: TGCGCCAGCAGCCCGGAAGGCGGGGAGCTGTTTTTT
CDR3aa: CASSPEGGELFF

abundance: many
v_gene: TRBV5-1
d_gene: TRBD2
j_gene: TRBJ2-1
CDR3nt: TGCGCCAGCAGCTTGGCCACTAGCGGGAGGGGGGGGTACAATGAGCAGTTCTTC
CDR3aa: CASSLATSGRGGYNEQFF

abundance: many
v_gene: TRBV7-9
d_gene: -
j_gene: TRBJ2-7
CDR3nt: TGTGCCAGCAGCTTAGGAGTCAGGGGGGTCGAGCAGTACTTC
CDR3aa: CASSLGVRGVEQYF

abundance: many
v_gene: TRBV7-3
d_gene: TRBD2
j_gene: TRBJ2-2
CDR3nt: TGTGCCAGCAGCCCCCAGAGAACACGGACTAGCTTGTTTTTT
CDR3aa: CASSPQRTRTSLFF

abundance: many
v_gene: TRBV5-1
d_gene: -
j_gene: TRBJ2-5
CDR3nt: TGCGCCAGCAGCGACGGACAGACGTACCAAGAGACCCAGTACTTC
CDR3aa: CASSDGQTYQETQYF

abundance: many
v_gene: TRBV5-1
d_gene: TRBD1
j_gene: TRBJ1-5
CDR3nt: TGCGCCAGCAGCATCGGGACAGGGGGTCAGCCCCAGCATTTT
CDR3aa: CASSIGTGGQPQHF

abundance: many
v_gene: TRBV12-3/TRBV12-4
d_gene: TRBD1
j_gene: TRBJ1-6
CDR3nt: TGTGCCAGCAGTTTTTTCAGGGGGAATTCACCCCTCCACTTT
CDR3aa: CASSFFRGNSPLHF

abundance: many
v_gene: TRBV20-1
d_gene: -
j_gene: TRBJ1-5
CDR3nt: TGCAGTGCTAGAGATAGGCAGACGAATCAGCCCCAGCATTTT
CDR3aa: CSARDRQTNQPQHF